This TCR beta chain comes out of a study of blood T cells in healthy people across ages. The study, taken as a whole, reports: The lack of PBMC sorting stopped any conclusive naive versus antigen-experienced comparison. Whereas aged donors had fewer naive CD4+ cells, long-lived donors had more of them and higher diversity.

The second PCR ran roughly 6 to 11 cycles with a sample-barcoded 5' primer and J-beta primers. Each CDR3 protein is one row after TCRdb ran MiXCR on the 5' RACE reads. The sample carries about 800,000 distinct CDR3 sequences, roughly 60% recorded once. This clonotype was observed a handful of times. Its antigen is undetermined. The germline gives CDR1 SGHRS, CDR2 YFSETQ. Trimming removed 4 bases at V and 4 bases at J, with 15 bases between. This CDR3 spans 14 amino acids. J is TRBJ2-7 and V is TRBV5-1; no firm D call. The sample comprised blood. This clonotype originated in a man between 25 and 39 years old in good health. CDR3 sequence reads: CASSHGSLGYEQYF. The CDR3 nucleotides are TGCGCCAGCAGCCACGGGTCTCTGGGGTACGAGCAGTACTTC.